A single sample gave rise to the 13 T cell receptor beta chains below, sequenced in a study of T cell responses to AZD1222 COVID-19 vaccine (dated by TCRdb to about 2021). The library came from the immunoSEQ multiplex PCR assay. TCRdb's version of the immuneACCESS table is confined to in-frame rearrangements and falls short of the full clone set. An unresolved V gene accounts for under half of the shortfall where checked; the remainder is of unknown origin. This sample comprises 150,000 to 200,000 clones, under 95% of them detected only once. Of the sample, roughly 5.5% falls within the top ten clones. Explained via the paper, the time point label denotes: about 28 days (+/-7) after the second vaccine dose. The sample here was peripheral blood, taken 28 days after the second AZD1222 dose. Source of these receptors: an adult who received the AZD1222 COVID-19 vaccine.

This rearrangement joins TRBV30 to TRBJ2-1; D may match TRBD1 or TRBD2 (5 bases each). This CDR3 contains 14 residues. V was pared by 4 bases and J by 5 bases, with 15 bases between. Germline CDR1 is GTSNPN and CDR2 is SVGIG (reference sequence). CDR3 sequence reads: CAWKGSLRDNEQFF. The CDR3, as DNA: TGTGCCTGGAAAGGGAGCCTCAGGGACAATGAGCAGTTCTTC.

V is TRBV18 and J is TRBJ2-5; tentative D call: TRBD2 (5 bases). This CDR3 spans 17 amino acids. The V and J ends lost 4 bases and 5 bases respectively, with 23 bases between them. Germline CDR1 and CDR2: KGHSH and LQKENI. The DNA for the CDR3 is TGTGCCAGCTCACAAACCGCTCGGGTGGCCGGGGTTGAGACCCAGTACTTC. Its protein product is CASSQTARVAGVETQYF.

This rearrangement joins TRBV2 to TRBJ2-3; D is unresolved. V dropped 3 bases and J dropped 7 bases, with 2 bases sitting between them. CDR3 size: 10 residues. Germline CDR1 SNHLY, CDR2 FYNNEI. CDR3 nucleotides: TGTGCCAGCAGTGATCATACGCAGTATTTT. Translated, it gives CASSDHTQYF.

This chain's CDR3 is CASSPGFYEQFF. The CDR3 DNA reads as TGTGCCAGCAGCCCCGGGTTCTATGAGCAGTTCTTC. The chain uses TRBV5-4 and TRBJ2-1; D unclear. Trimming stripped 4 bases from V and 8 bases from J, with 10 bases between. The V gene's germline CDR1 is SGHNT and CDR2 YYREEE (reference sequence). This CDR3 has 12 amino acids.

The J gene is TRBJ2-5, the V gene TRBV6-5; no firm D call. Trimming left V 0 bases short and J 5 bases short, with 4 bases between. Germline V gives CDR1 MNHEY, CDR2 SVGAGI. The CDR3 runs 12 residues. The DNA for the CDR3 is TGTGCCAGCAGTTACTCTTGGGAGACCCAGTACTTC. Amino acid sequence: CASSYSWETQYF.

V and J are TRBV4-2 and TRBJ1-1; D is undetermined. Trimming left V 4 bases short and J 1 base short, with 16 bases between. The V gene's germline CDR1 is LGHNA and CDR2 YNFKEQ. The CDR3 is made up of 16 amino acids. In nucleotides, the CDR3 is TGTGCCAGCAGCCGCCCGCCGGAACGGACGAACACTGAAGCTTTCTTT. As protein: CASSRPPERTNTEAFF.

The chain combines TRBV12-3 or TRBV12-4 with TRBJ1-1; the D is unclear. V shed 3 bases and J shed 5 bases, with 4 bases lying between them. The CDR3 has 11 residues. CDR3 DNA sequence: TGTGCCAGCAGTTTTGGTACTGAAGCTTTCTTT. Translation gives CASSFGTEAFF.

The V gene is TRBV5-6, the J gene TRBJ2-1, with D maybe TRBD2 (5 bases). Germline V gene lookup returns CDR1 SGHDT and CDR2 YYEEEE. The CDR3 is made up of 16 amino acids. V lost 0 bases to trimming and J lost 3 bases, with 13 bases between them. The CDR3 nucleotides read TGTGCCAGCAGCTTGGATAGGAGGCGAATCTACAATGAGCAGTTCTTC. Translating gives CASSLDRRRIYNEQFF. The full variable domain, rest sourced from reference TRBV5-6 and TRBJ2-1, is DAGVTQSPTHLIKTRGQQVTLRCSPKSGHDTVSWYQQALGQGPQFIFQYYEEEERQRGNFPDRFSGHQFPNYSSELNVNALLLGDSALYLCASSLDRRRIYNEQFFGPGTRLTVL.

DNA for the CDR3: TGCGCCAGCAGCTTAGCCCTTTCTAACTATGGCTACACCTTC. Translating gives CASSLALSNYGYTF. This rearrangement joins TRBV5-1 to TRBJ1-2; D unresolved. Per germline, CDR1 SGHRS and CDR2 YFSETQ. Trimming took 2 bases from V and 0 from J, leaving 8 bases between them. The CDR3 extends over 14 amino acids.

V gene TRBV20-1 combines with J gene TRBJ1-1; D may be TRBD1 (5 bases). The CDR3 sequence is 11 residues long. Trimming shortened V by 3 bases and J by 5 bases, and 7 bases separated the two germline ends. From germline, CDR1 is DFQATT and CDR2 SNEGSKA (reference sequence). The CDR3 bases are TGCAGTGCTAGGGGGGGAACTGAAGCTTTCTTT. It yields the protein CSARGGTEAFF.

The gene calls are TRBV12-3 or TRBV12-4 and TRBJ1-2; TRBD1 might be the D (6 bases). The CDR3 has 12 residues. The V end lost 6 bases, the J end lost 4 bases, and 9 bases lay between the germline ends. The CDR3 DNA is TGTGCCAGCAGAGCGGACAGCTATGGCTACACCTTC. This translates into CASRADSYGYTF.

This clone was observed a few times. The chain combines TRBV3-1 (or the pseudogene TRBV3-2) with TRBJ2-3; 7 nucleotides align to TRBD1. The CDR3 runs to 15 residues. V gave up 0 bases and J gave up 3 bases; unmatched junction bases: 3. Germline CDR1 is LGHDT and CDR2 is YNNKEL (reference sequence). This chain's CDR3 is CASSQETGVTDTQYF. The CDR3 region has the DNA TGTGCCAGCAGCCAAGAAACAGGGGTTACAGATACGCAGTATTTT.

This chain uses TRBV27 with TRBJ1-4, with D maybe TRBD1 (5 bases). V lost 3 bases and J 8 bases, leaving 10 bases between the germline ends. The CDR3 runs to 13 residues. CDR1 MNHEY and CDR2 SMNVEV come from the germline V gene (reference sequence). CDR3 sequence reads: CASSLGRREKLFF. The CDR3 DNA sequence: TGTGCCAGCAGTTTGGGACGCCGGGAAAAACTGTTTTTT.